The T cell receptor (beta chain) under discussion was sequenced for a study of post-analysis software for immune sequencing data. cDNA libraries for TCR beta contained unique molecular identifiers. TCRdb fed the PCR reads into MiXCR, producing one record per CDR3 protein. Here the sample spans roughly 600,000 distinct CDR3 sequences, roughly two fifths being singletons. Notes on this clonotype: Antigen specificity is unknown.

Overall study results and limits: Controls showed lower frequencies than patients for four to six TRBV segments, and TRBV5-6, TRBV5-1 and TRBV20-1 were among these.

Per germline, CDR1 MNHEY and CDR2 SVGAGI. The V gene lost 7 bases and the J gene lost 2 bases, with 15 bases spanning the gap. The CDR3 length is 14 residues. The sample was blood. J is TRBJ2-7 and V is TRBV6-5, with D perhaps TRBD2 (6 bases). This clonotype originated in a girl aged 5-17 years with multiple sclerosis. CDR3 nucleotides: TGTGCCAGCACCTTAAACCCGGGAGCCTACGAGCAGTACTTC. Amino acids: CASTLNPGAYEQYF.